The source of this T cell receptor (beta chain) is a study of blood T cell repertoires in COVID-19. As processed by the authors: The assay estimated nucleated cells by amplifying reference gene primers. Libraries were prepared by immunoSEQ multiplex PCR; TCRdb keeps only in-frame clonotypes and omits some of them. Clone size and the V and J calls come from that table; the DNA yielded D and trimming. The top ten clones hold less than 20% of a sample with about 190,000 clones, under 80% of them seen once. The TCR comes from a woman aged 45-60 years with acute COVID-19. The sequencing input was PBMCs or T cells enriched from blood (not recorded which).

The CDR3: CASSITEMNTEAFF. For the CDR3, the DNA is TGTGCCAGCTCAATTACAGAGATGAACACTGAAGCTTTCTTT. This rearrangement joins TRBV18 to TRBJ1-1; D is undetermined. The CDR3 loop spans 14 amino acids. V gave up 5 bases and J gave up 0 bases, with 10 bases separating them. Per the germline V gene, CDR1 is KGHSH and CDR2 is LQKENI.